This TCR beta chain came from a study of control samples from healthy donors and cancer patients. The CDR3 runs 17 residues. Germline loops: CDR1 SGHAT, CDR2 FQNNGV. V dropped 1 base and J dropped 2 bases, with 17 bases sitting between them. The data were produced by immunoSEQ multiplex PCR, yet TCRdb's version contains in-frame clones alone and is incomplete. Among under 150,000 clones, around 87% were seen once, and the ten largest hold 2.9%. The chain carries TRBV11-2 and TRBJ2-5; maybe TRBD2 (6 bases). This sequence originates from a man in his fifties or sixties in good health. The sample comprised blood. The CDR3 bases are TGTGCCAGCAGCTTAGGGGGGTTGAGGAGGGGACAAGAGACCCAGTACTTC. Translating gives CASSLGGLRRGQETQYF.